This T cell receptor (beta chain) was identified during a study of neurological immune-mediated disorders. Study results and caveats: The expanded clones of different subjects shared no CDR3 amino acid sequences (suggesting private repertoires in all groups). HTLV-1-associated myelopathy displayed the greatest TCR clonal expansion, and multiple sclerosis exhibited the smallest, lower than that of healthy controls.

For this clonotype: Its antigen remains unidentified.

TCRdb used MiXCR to reprocess the 5' RACE reads, holding one entry per CDR3 protein. Counted here are tens of thousands of distinct CDR3 sequences, 3.5% to 5.5% occurring once; the ten biggest clones make up 5% to 6%. The CDR3 runs 14 residues. The germline V gene encodes CDR1 SGHKS and CDR2 YYEKEE (reference sequence). Trimming took 3 bases from V and 4 from J, leaving 13 bases between them. Time point of the sample: longitudinal time-point 3. Unsorted libraries were prepared from 2 million PBMCs held at -80 C. The chain carries TRBV5-5 and TRBJ1-1, with D possibly matching TRBD1 (6 bases). This clonotype was sampled from an older woman with multiple sclerosis. Sequencing used PBMCs. This CDR3 reads CASSWGGVGTEAFF. CDR3 DNA: TGTGCCAGCAGCTGGGGGGGCGTTGGCACTGAAGCTTTCTTT.